The rows below give T cell receptor beta chains drawn from one sample of a study of T cell repertoires in cytomegalovirus infection. TCRdb itself ran the reads through MiXCR, one entry per CDR3 protein. The sample yields about 530,000 distinct CDR3 sequences, approximately 26% seen once. The specimen sequenced was PBMCs. The source of these receptors is a human donor in good health (CMV status not recorded). Some clones in this sample may be carry-over from other donors' samples. Both conserved end residues are part of each CDR3. The D gene is left open where the match is weak. Not all rows give a size; the values are once, few, many and, for expanded clones, a class.

>TRBV6-2/TRBV6-3|TRBD2|TRBJ2-7|few
TGTGCCAGCACGGGTAGCGGGGTCTCCTACGAGCAGTACTTC
CASTGSGVSYEQYF
>TRBV4-3|TRBD1|TRBJ2-1|few
TGCGCCAGCAGTCAAACACCGGGACAGGGGGGATTCAATGAGCAGTTCTTC
CASSQTPGQGGFNEQFF
>TRBV4-3|TRBD2|TRBJ2-1|-
TGCGCCAGCAGCCAAGATCTGGGCCTAGCGGGAGGAAAGTTCTTC
CASSQDLGLAGGKFF
>TRBV6-6|TRBD2|TRBJ2-7|-
TGTGCCAGCAGTTATCGGCGGGAGCTCTCCGAGCAGTACTTC
CASSYRRELSEQYF
>TRBV6-8|-|TRBJ1-1|-
TGTGCCAGCAGTTACTCGCTTGCCCAGGCGAACACTGAAGCTTTCTTT
CASSYSLAQANTEAFF
>TRBV29-1|-|TRBJ1-1|-
TGCAGCGTTACACCGGGACACAACACTGAAGCTTTCTTT
CSVTPGHNTEAFF
>TRBV24-1|TRBD2|TRBJ2-1|-
TGTGCCACCAGTGATCCCGGACTAGTCTACAATGAGCAGTTCTTC
CATSDPGLVYNEQFF
>TRBV19|TRBD1|TRBJ2-2|-
TGTGCCAGTAGTCTGCAGGACAGGATCACCGGGGAGCTGTTTTTT
CASSLQDRITGELFF
>TRBV5-1|TRBD1|TRBJ1-6|few
TGCGCCAGCAGCGGCGGGCAGGGGGCCAATTCACCCCTCCACTTT
CASSGGQGANSPLHF
>TRBV28|-|TRBJ2-7|many
TGTGCCAGCAGCTCGCCCTACGAGCAGTACTTC
CASSSPYEQYF
>TRBV6-2/TRBV6-3|-|TRBJ2-7|-
TGTGCCAGCAGGCCCGCGGGACTCGTCTGGGTCGAGCAGTACTTC
CASRPAGLVWVEQYF
>TRBV12-3/TRBV12-4|-|TRBJ2-5|-
TGTGCCAGCAAGGGGGTGGGAGAGACCCAGTACTTC
CASKGVGETQYF
>TRBV6-2/TRBV6-3|-|TRBJ2-1|few
TGTGCCAGCAGAAGACTTCCGTCAGCCTACAATGAGCAGTTCTTC
CASRRLPSAYNEQFF
>TRBV5-1|-|TRBJ2-1|few
TGCGCCAGCAGCTCTCCGGGACGTTTGACGCCCAGCGAGCAGTTCTTC
CASSSPGRLTPSEQFF
>TRBV19|TRBD2|TRBJ2-2|-
TGTGCCAGTAGTATGCGCGGGAGAGGTAAAGCCGGGGAGCTGTTTTTT
CASSMRGRGKAGELFF
>TRBV4-1|-|TRBJ2-3|few
TGCGCCAGCAGCCAAGAGGAGAGGGGCACAGATACGCAGTATTTT
CASSQEERGTDTQYF
>TRBV7-9|TRBD2|TRBJ2-3|-
TGTGCCAGCAGCTTTAGCGGGCCGGCTACAGATACGCAGTATTTT
CASSFSGPATDTQYF
>TRBV12-3/TRBV12-4|TRBD2|TRBJ2-7|-
TGTGCCAGCAGTTTAGGTGGGGTCGGGACTACCTACGAGCAGTACTTC
CASSLGGVGTTYEQYF
>TRBV27|TRBD2|TRBJ2-2|-
TGTGCCAGCAGTTTTGGTCTAGCGGGAAGGGCGGGGACCGGGGAGCTGTTTTTT
CASSFGLAGRAGTGELFF
>TRBV28|TRBD2|TRBJ2-3|few
TGTGCCAGCAGTCCGGAGTTTGAGCGGGAGAGGGTAGTTCTGCCTTTAGTAGATACGCAGTATTTT
CASSPEFERERVVLPLVDTQYF
>TRBV7-9|-|TRBJ1-2|many
TGTGCCAGCAGCCCTCTCAGGGGTGAAGCTAACTATGGCTACACCTTC
CASSPLRGEANYGYTF
>TRBV7-4|-|TRBJ2-3|-
TGTGCCAGCAGCGAAGGCTGGCGGGATGATGCAGATACGCAGTATTTT
CASSEGWRDDADTQYF
>TRBV5-1|TRBD1|TRBJ2-1|-
TGCGCCAGCAGCGGACAGGGAGGCATAAATGAGCAGTTCTTC
CASSGQGGINEQFF
>TRBV28|TRBD1|TRBJ2-6|-
TGTGCCAGCCTCGGGACAGGTCAGGTCCCTTCTGGGGCCAACGTCCTGACTTTC
CASLGTGQVPSGANVLTF
>TRBV6-1|-|TRBJ2-7|-
TGTGCCACCGGACAGAGCTCCTACGAGCAGTACTTC
CATGQSSYEQYF
>TRBV30|-|TRBJ1-1|-
TGTGCCTGGAGGTGGGGGAACACTGAAGCTTTCTTT
CAWRWGNTEAFF
>TRBV30|-|TRBJ2-2|-
TGTGCCTGGAGTCCCCCCGGTCACGGGGAGCTGTTTTTT
CAWSPPGHGELFF
>TRBV19|-|TRBJ1-5|-
TGTGCCAGTAGTATTATTGAGGGATTCGGCAATCAGCCCCAGCATTTT
CASSIIEGFGNQPQHF
>TRBV4-1|-|TRBJ1-6|few
TGCGCCAGCAGCCAAGTTCCGCGACAGGAGAATTCACCCCTCCACTTT
CASSQVPRQENSPLHF
>TRBV7-2|-|TRBJ2-4|many
TGTGCCAGCAGCTTAGCAAACAGCGGGCTAGCCAAAAACATTCAGTACTTC
CASSLANSGLAKNIQYF
>TRBV7-2|TRBD2|TRBJ2-1|-
TGTGCCAGCAGCCCTAGACTAGCGGGAGGGGTTGAGCAGTTCTTC
CASSPRLAGGVEQFF
>TRBV3-1|TRBD1|TRBJ1-4|-
TGTGCCAGCAGCCAAGTGGGGACAGGGAGCGAAAAACTGTTTTTT
CASSQVGTGSEKLFF
>TRBV7-8|-|TRBJ2-1|few
TGTGCCAGCAGCTTAGAATACGCGAGGTACAATGAGCAGTTCTTC
CASSLEYARYNEQFF
>TRBV12-3/TRBV12-4|-|TRBJ2-6|-
TGTGCCAGCAGTTTATTAGTGCCGTCTGGGGCCAACGTCCTGACTTTC
CASSLLVPSGANVLTF
>TRBV7-6|-|TRBJ2-3|-
TGTGCCTGCCTGGGCAGGCTCACAGATACGCAGTATTTT
CACLGRLTDTQYF
>TRBV3-1|-|TRBJ2-1|few
TGTGCCAGCAGCCAAGGTCGAGTCCCGAGGAATGAGCAGTTCTTC
CASSQGRVPRNEQFF